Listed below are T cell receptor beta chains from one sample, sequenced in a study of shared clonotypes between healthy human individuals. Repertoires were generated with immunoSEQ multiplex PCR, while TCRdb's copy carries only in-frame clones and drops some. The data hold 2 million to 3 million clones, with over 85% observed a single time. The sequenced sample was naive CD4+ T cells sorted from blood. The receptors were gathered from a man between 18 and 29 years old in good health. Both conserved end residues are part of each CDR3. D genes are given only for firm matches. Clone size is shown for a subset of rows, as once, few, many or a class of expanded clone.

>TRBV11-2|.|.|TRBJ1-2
CASSSQQYGYTF
TGTGCCAGCAGCTCCCAGCAGTATGGCTACACCTTC
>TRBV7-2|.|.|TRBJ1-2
CASSPQSGAEGYTF
TGTGCCAGCAGCCCGCAATCGGGGGCGGAGGGCTACACCTTC
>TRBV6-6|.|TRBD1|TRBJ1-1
CASSGRDRENTEAFF
TGTGCCAGCAGTGGGAGGGACAGGGAAAACACTGAAGCTTTCTTT
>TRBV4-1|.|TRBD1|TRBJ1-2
CASSQGPGQGYLYGYTF
TGCGCCAGCAGCCAGGGCCCTGGACAGGGATATCTTTATGGCTACACCTTC
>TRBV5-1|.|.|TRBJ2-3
CASSSDTDTQYF
TGCGCCAGCAGCTCAGACACAGATACGCAGTATTTT
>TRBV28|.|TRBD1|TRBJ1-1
CASSLRTGRRTEAFF
TGTGCCAGCAGTCTTAGGACAGGGCGGAGGACTGAAGCTTTCTTT
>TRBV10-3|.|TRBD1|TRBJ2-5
CAIRSTGEETQYF
TGTGCCATCAGGTCGACAGGGGAAGAGACCCAGTACTTC
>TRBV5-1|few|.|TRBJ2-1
CASSLEGSSYNEQFF
TGCGCCAGCAGCTTGGAGGGGAGCTCCTACAATGAGCAGTTCTTC
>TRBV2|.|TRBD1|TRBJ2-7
CASSNNRGPYEQYF
TGTGCCAGCAGTAACAACAGGGGGCCGTACGAGCAGTACTTC
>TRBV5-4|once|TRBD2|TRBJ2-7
CASSQEAGAAYEQYF
TGCGCCAGCAGCCAAGAAGCGGGAGCAGCCTACGAGCAGTACTTC
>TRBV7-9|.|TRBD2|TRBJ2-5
CASSLGLAGGPSETQYF
TGTGCCAGCAGCTTGGGGCTAGCGGGAGGGCCCTCGGAGACCCAGTACTTC
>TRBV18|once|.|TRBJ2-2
CASSDPNKEYTGELFF
TGTGCCAGCTCCGACCCTAACAAGGAGTACACCGGGGAGCTGTTTTTT
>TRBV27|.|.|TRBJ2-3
CASPPSWGQDTDTQYF
TGTGCCAGCCCCCCCTCTTGGGGACAAGACACAGATACGCAGTATTTT
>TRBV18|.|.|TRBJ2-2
CASSPRAAGDTGELFF
TGTGCCAGCTCACCTCGAGCAGCGGGTGACACCGGGGAGCTGTTTTTT
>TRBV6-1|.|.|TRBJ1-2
CASSGPGYTF
TGTGCCAGCAGTGGGCCGGGCTACACCTTC
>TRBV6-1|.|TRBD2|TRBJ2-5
CASSGLAVRETQYF
TGTGCCAGCAGTGGACTAGCGGTGAGGGAGACCCAGTACTTC
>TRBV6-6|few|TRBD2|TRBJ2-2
CASSLAGGNTGELFF
TGTGCCAGCAGCCTAGCGGGAGGGAACACCGGGGAGCTGTTTTTT
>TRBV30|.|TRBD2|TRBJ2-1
CAWSPFASGRTYNEQFF
TGTGCCTGGAGTCCCTTTGCTAGCGGGAGGACCTACAATGAGCAGTTCTTC
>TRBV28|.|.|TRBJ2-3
CASSPETDTQYF
TGTGCCAGCAGTCCTGAAACAGATACGCAGTATTTT
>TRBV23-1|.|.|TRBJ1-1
CASSQYQPEAFF
TGCGCCAGCAGTCAATATCAGCCTGAAGCTTTCTTT
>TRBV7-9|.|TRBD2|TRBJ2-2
CASSLAGRVTGELFF
TGTGCCAGCAGCTTAGCCGGGAGGGTGACCGGGGAGCTGTTTTTT
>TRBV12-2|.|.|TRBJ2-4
CASREIGTGGFGNIQYF
TGTGCAAGTCGCGAAATCGGGACAGGGGGCTTCGGAAACATTCAGTACTTC
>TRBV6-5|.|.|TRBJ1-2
CASSNTVTYGYTF
TGTGCCAGCAGCAATACAGTAACCTATGGCTACACCTTC
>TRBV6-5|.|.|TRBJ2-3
CASRHGSHTDTQYF
TGTGCCAGCAGACACGGGAGCCACACAGATACGCAGTATTTT
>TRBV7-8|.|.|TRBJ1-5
CASSLASGGNQPQHF
TGTGCCAGCAGCTTAGCGTCGGGGGGCAATCAGCCCCAGCATTTT
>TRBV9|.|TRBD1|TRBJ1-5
CASSAGQEGQPQHF
TGTGCCAGCAGCGCCGGACAGGAGGGTCAGCCCCAGCATTTT
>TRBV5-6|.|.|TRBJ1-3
CASSLEEARNTIYF
TGTGCCAGCAGCTTGGAGGAGGCGAGAAACACCATATATTTT
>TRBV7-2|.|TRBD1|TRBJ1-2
CASSYGQGYGYTF
TGTGCCAGCAGCTACGGACAGGGTTATGGCTACACCTTC
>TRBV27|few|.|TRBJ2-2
CASSLVAGIGELFF
TGTGCCAGCAGTTTAGTGGCAGGTATTGGCGAGCTGTTTTTT
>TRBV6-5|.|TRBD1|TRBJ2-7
CASSYSGTGGAYEQYF
TGTGCCAGCAGTTACTCGGGGACAGGGGGAGCCTACGAGCAGTACTTC
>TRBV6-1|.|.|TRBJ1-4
CASSDGGALQEKLFF
TGTGCCAGCAGTGATGGGGGGGCGCTTCAGGAAAAACTGTTTTTT
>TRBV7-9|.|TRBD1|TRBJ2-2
CASSLTGGYPGELFF
TGTGCCAGCAGCTTAACAGGGGGTTATCCCGGGGAGCTGTTTTTT
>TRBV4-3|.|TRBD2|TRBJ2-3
CASSQGLAGGPADTQYF
TGCGCCAGCAGCCAAGGTCTAGCGGGAGGGCCGGCAGATACGCAGTATTTT
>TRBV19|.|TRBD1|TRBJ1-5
CASVKTGNQPQHF
TGTGCCAGCGTTAAGACAGGGAATCAGCCCCAGCATTTT
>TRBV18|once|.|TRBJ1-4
CASSPGRSEKLFF
TGTGCCAGCTCACCTGGGCGATCTGAAAAACTGTTTTTT
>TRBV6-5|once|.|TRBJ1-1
CASRWDSNTEAFF
TGTGCCAGCAGGTGGGACTCGAACACTGAAGCTTTCTTT
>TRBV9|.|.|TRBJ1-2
CASSVDGGYYGYTF
TGTGCCAGCAGCGTAGATGGAGGTTACTATGGCTACACCTTC
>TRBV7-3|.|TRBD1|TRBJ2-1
CASSPGTGGLNEQFF
TGTGCCAGCAGCCCTGGGACAGGGGGCCTGAATGAGCAGTTCTTC
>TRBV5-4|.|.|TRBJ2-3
CASSLTTPSTDTQYF
TGTGCCAGCAGCCTGACTACACCTAGCACAGATACGCAGTATTTT
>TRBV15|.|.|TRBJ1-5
CATSKRGVQPQHF
TGTGCCACCAGCAAAAGGGGGGTTCAGCCCCAGCATTTT
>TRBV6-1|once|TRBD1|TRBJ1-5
CASDAGGLGNQPQHF
TGTGCCAGCGACGCAGGGGGACTTGGCAATCAGCCCCAGCATTTT
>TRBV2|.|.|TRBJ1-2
CASSEGDFLGYTF
TGTGCCAGCAGTGAAGGGGATTTTCTTGGCTACACCTTC
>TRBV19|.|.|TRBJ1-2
CASSAWDNYGYTF
TGTGCCAGTAGTGCGTGGGATAACTATGGCTACACCTTC
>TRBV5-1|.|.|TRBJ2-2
CASSSSGAANTGELFF
TGCGCCAGCAGCTCTTCGGGGGCGGCGAACACCGGGGAGCTGTTTTTT
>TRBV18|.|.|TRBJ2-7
CASSPSRRQGGGEQYF
TGTGCCAGCTCACCCAGTCGACGGCAGGGGGGTGGCGAGCAGTACTTC
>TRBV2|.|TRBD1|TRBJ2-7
CASSPGTGDYEQYF
TGTGCCAGCAGTCCCGGGACAGGAGACTACGAGCAGTACTTC
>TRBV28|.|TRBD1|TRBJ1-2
CASSSRSTGPLPYTF
TGTGCCAGCAGTTCCCGATCGACAGGGCCCCTTCCTTACACCTTC
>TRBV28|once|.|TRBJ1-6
CASCPYNSPLHF
TGTGCCAGCTGCCCCTACAATTCACCCCTCCACTTT